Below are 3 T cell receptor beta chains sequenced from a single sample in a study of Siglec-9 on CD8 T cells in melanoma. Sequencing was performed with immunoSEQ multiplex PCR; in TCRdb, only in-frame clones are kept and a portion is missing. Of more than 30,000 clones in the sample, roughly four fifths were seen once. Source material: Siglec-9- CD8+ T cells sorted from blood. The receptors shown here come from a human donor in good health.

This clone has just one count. CDR3 residues: CSVEAVAGGQFF. The CDR3 DNA follows: TGCAGCGTTGAAGCGGTAGCGGGGGGGCAGTTCTTC. The chain recombines TRBV29-1 with TRBJ2-1, with 10 bases that match TRBD2. Germline V gives CDR1 SQVTM, CDR2 ANQGSEA. The CDR3 runs 12 residues. J was trimmed by 12 bases and V by 1 base; bases with no gene match: 3.

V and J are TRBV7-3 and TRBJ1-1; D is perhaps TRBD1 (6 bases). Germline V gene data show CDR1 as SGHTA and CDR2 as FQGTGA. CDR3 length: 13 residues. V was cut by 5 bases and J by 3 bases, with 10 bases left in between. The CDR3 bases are TGTGCCAGCAGCCCTACAGGGTACACTGAAGCTTTCTTT. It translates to CASSPTGYTEAFF.

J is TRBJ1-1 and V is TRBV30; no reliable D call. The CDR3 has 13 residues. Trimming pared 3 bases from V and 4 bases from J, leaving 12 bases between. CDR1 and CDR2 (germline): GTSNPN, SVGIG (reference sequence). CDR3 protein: CAWRARLSTEAFF. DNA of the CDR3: TGTGCCTGGAGGGCCAGGTTGTCCACTGAAGCTTTCTTT.